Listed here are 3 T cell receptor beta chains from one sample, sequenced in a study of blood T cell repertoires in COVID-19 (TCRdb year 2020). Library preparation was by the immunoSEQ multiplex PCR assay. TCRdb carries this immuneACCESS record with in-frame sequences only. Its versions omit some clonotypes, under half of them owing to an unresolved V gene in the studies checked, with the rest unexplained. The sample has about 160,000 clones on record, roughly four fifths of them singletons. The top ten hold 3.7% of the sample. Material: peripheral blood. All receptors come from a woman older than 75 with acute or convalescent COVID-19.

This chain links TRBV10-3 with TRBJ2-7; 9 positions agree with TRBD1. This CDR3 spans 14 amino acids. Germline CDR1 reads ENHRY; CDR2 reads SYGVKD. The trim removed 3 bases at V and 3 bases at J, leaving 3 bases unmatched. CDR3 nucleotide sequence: TGTGCCATCAGTGACGGGACAGGGAACTACGAGCAGTACTTC. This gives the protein CAISDGTGNYEQYF.

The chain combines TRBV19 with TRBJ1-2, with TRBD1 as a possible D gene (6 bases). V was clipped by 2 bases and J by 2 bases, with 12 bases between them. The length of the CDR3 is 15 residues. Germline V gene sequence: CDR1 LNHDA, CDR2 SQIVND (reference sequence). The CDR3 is CASSIYSGQNYGYTF. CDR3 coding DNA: TGTGCCAGTAGTATATATTCCGGACAGAACTATGGCTACACCTTC.

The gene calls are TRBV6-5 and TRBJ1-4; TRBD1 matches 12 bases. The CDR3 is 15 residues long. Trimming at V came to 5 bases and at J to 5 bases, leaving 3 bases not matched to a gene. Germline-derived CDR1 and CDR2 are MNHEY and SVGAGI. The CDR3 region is CASSLGTGGNEKLFF. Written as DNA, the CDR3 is TGTGCCAGCAGTCTTGGGACAGGGGGCAATGAAAAACTGTTTTTT.